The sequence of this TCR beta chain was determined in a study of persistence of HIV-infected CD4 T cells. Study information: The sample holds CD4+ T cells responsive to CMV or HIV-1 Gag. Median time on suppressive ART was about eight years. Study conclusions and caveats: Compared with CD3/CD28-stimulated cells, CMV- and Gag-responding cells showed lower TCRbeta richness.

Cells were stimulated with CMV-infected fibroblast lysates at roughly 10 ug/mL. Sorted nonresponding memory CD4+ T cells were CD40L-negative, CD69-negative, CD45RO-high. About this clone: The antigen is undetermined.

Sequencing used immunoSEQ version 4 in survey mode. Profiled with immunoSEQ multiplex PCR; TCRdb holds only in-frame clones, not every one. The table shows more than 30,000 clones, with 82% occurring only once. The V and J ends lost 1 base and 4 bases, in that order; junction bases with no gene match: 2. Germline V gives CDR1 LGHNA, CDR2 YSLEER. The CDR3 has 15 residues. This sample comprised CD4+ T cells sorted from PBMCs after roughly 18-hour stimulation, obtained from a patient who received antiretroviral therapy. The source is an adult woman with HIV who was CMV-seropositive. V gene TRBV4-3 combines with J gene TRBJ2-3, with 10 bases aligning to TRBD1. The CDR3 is CASSQADRGADTQYF. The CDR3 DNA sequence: TGCGCCAGCAGCCAAGCGGACAGGGGGGCAGATACGCAGTATTTT.